A selection of T cell receptor beta chains follows, all from one sample in a study of cytomegalovirus exposure and HLA in healthy donors. Sequencing was performed with immunoSEQ multiplex PCR; in TCRdb, only in-frame clones are kept and a portion is missing. The data show 150,000 to 200,000 clones, roughly 82% seen once. Sample: PBMCs. The receptors come from a woman in her 30s in good health and CMV-seronegative. The CDR3 runs from the conserved cysteine through the conserved F or W. The order of the fields is D gene, CDR3 length, clone size, V gene, J gene, CDR3 protein, CDR3 DNA. A D gene is named only where the DNA matches it firmly. Size is omitted from some rows. Given values are once, few, many or a class for expanded clones.

TRBD1	15	.	TRBV28	TRBJ1-4	CASSFQGTGAEKLFF	TGTGCCAGCAGTTTCCAAGGGACAGGGGCTGAAAAACTGTTTTTT
.	16	.	TRBV15	TRBJ2-7	CATSSVWAGAFYEQYF	TGTGCCACCAGCAGCGTCTGGGCAGGGGCGTTCTACGAGCAGTACTTC
.	16	.	TRBV27	TRBJ2-1	CASRTLTRGVHNEQFF	TGTGCCAGCAGGACGTTGACTAGAGGGGTCCACAATGAGCAGTTCTTC
.	14	.	TRBV4-1	TRBJ1-5	CASSQRDHNQPQHF	TGCGCCAGCAGCCAGCGGGACCACAATCAGCCCCAGCATTTT
.	14	few	TRBV11-3	TRBJ1-1	CASSLNRASTEAFF	TGTGCCAGCAGCTTAAACAGGGCTAGCACTGAAGCTTTCTTT
TRBD1	14	once	TRBV6-1	TRBJ2-3	CASSIGTGWDTQYF	TGTGCCAGCAGTATAGGGACAGGGTGGGATACGCAGTATTTT
.	15	.	TRBV6-5	TRBJ2-7	CASSYSRVLSYEQYF	TGTGCCAGCAGTTACTCCCGGGTCCTCTCCTACGAGCAGTACTTC
.	11	few	TRBV29-1	TRBJ1-1	CSVAVNTEAFF	TGCAGCGTTGCGGTGAACACTGAAGCTTTCTTT
.	14	.	TRBV7-2	TRBJ1-2	CASSSLTGPLGYTF	TGTGCCAGCAGCTCACTGACAGGCCCTTTGGGCTACACCTTC
TRBD1	13	.	TRBV30	TRBJ1-2	CAWRRGPGNGYTF	TGTGCCTGGAGGAGGGGGCCGGGGAATGGCTACACCTTC
TRBD1	15	.	TRBV7-2	TRBJ2-7	CASSSRTGTGYEQYF	TGTGCCAGCAGCTCTCGAACCGGGACAGGGTACGAGCAGTACTTC